This T cell receptor beta chain originates from a study of tumor-infiltrating lymphocytes in primary liver carcinoma. Study background: Staging placed the tumors at T1-T3 N0M0, and they measured 4.2 to 10 cm across.

The investigators made TCR beta cDNA from approximately 0.5 ug total RNA, using a constant-region primer. Modified slightly, ARM-PCR produced TCR beta libraries over three nested multiplex PCR rounds. Amplification in the first two PCR rounds was performed using TRBV1-TRBV30 forward primers and a C-beta reverse primer for around 9 cycles each. TCRdb re-analysed the multiplex PCR reads in MiXCR, keeping a single row per CDR3 protein. Here the sample spans around 81,000 distinct CDR3 sequences, 65% to 75% being singletons. Points on this clonotype: Antigen: not known. Sequence at one end of the junction differs from germline and may be a read error.

Overall study results and limits: Blood trailed tumors significantly in top-250-clone fraction (p = 0.039).

Unsorted bulk tissue (roughly 17-32 mg) underwent RNA and DNA co-extraction. Donors were untreated and chronically infected with HBV. Histology found more than 90% viable tumor cells per sample. Germline V gene sequence: CDR1 SGHNT, CDR2 YENEEA. The CDR3 spans 15 residues. This receptor was identified in a woman aged 60 to 75 with primary liver carcinoma and hepatitis B virus infection. Sequenced input: liver tumor tissue from sampling region 4. Subset of the sample: tumor region T4, right-lateral pole. The J gene is TRBJ2-1, the V gene TRBV11-3; D is possibly TRBD2 (5 bases). In nucleotides, the CDR3 is TGTGCCAGGAGCTTGGCAGCGATTGCCCGGGGTGAGCAGTTCTTC. As protein: CARSLAAIARGEQFF. The variable domain in full, with the rest retrieved from reference TRBV11-3 and TRBJ2-1, is EAGVVQSPRYKIIEKKQPVAFWCNPISGHNTLYWYLQNLGQGPELLIRYENEEAVDDSQLPKDRFSAERLKGVDSTLKIQPAELGDSAVYLCARSLAAIARGEQFFGPGTRLTVL.